The next 29 T cell receptor beta chains were all read from a single sample in a study of blood T cell repertoires in COVID-19. Repertoires were generated with immunoSEQ multiplex PCR, while TCRdb's copy carries only in-frame clones and drops some. The sample yields some 14,000 clones, approximately 91% seen once. The sample consisted of peripheral blood. The receptors come from a human donor in a cohort sampled during active COVID-19.

The CDR3 here is CASSLKVREQFF. The CDR3 coding sequence is TGTGCCAGCAGCTTGAAGGTCAGGGAGCAGTTCTTC. The chain has TRBV5-6 and TRBJ2-1, with D unclear. CDR3 length: 12 residues. V was clipped by 1 base and J by 10 bases, with 9 bases between them. Germline V gene lookup returns CDR1 SGHDT and CDR2 YYEEEE.

The chain has TRBV28 and TRBJ2-7; 10 nucleotides align to TRBD2. Germline V gene data show CDR1 as MDHEN and CDR2 as SYDVKM. The J segment lost 5 bases and the V segment lost 4 bases, leaving 2 bases of the junction unmatched. The CDR3 loop spans 13 amino acids. CDR3 residues: CASSYLAGDEQYF. CDR3 nucleotide sequence: TGTGCCAGCAGTTACCTAGCGGGGGACGAGCAGTACTTC. Full variable domain (rest looked up from reference TRBV28 and TRBJ2-7): DVKVTQSSRYLVKRTGEKVFLECVQDMDHENMFWYRQDPGLGLRLIYFSYDVKMKEKGDIPEGYSVSREKKERFSLILESASTNQTSMYLCASSYLAGDEQYFGPGTRLTVT.

The J gene is TRBJ2-7, the V gene TRBV18, with a tentative D call TRBD1 (7 bases). V was shortened by 3 bases and J by 5 bases, with 17 bases between the two germline ends. This CDR3 has 15 amino acids. The germline V gene encodes CDR1 KGHSH and CDR2 LQKENI. This chain's CDR3 is CASSPSGGTAHEQYF. CDR3 DNA sequence: TGTGCCAGCTCACCTAGTGGAGGGACAGCCCACGAGCAGTACTTC.

Here the CDR3 reads CASSLIVGQGETQYF. The CDR3 coding sequence is TGTGCCAGCAGCTTGATAGTTGGACAGGGGGAGACCCAGTACTTC. J is TRBJ2-5 and V is TRBV7-2, with 9 bases aligning to TRBD1. Trimming at V came to 3 bases and at J to 5 bases, leaving 7 bases not matched to a gene. CDR1 and CDR2 (germline): SGHTA, FQGNSA. The CDR3 has 15 amino acids.

A single count supports this clone. This chain uses TRBV2 with TRBJ1-5; 10 bases match TRBD1. Germline assignment: CDR1 SNHLY and CDR2 FYNNEI. The V and J ends lost 2 bases and 2 bases, in that order; junction bases with no gene match: 3. The CDR3 covers 16 residues. CDR3 residues: CASSEFGTGGNQPQHF. CDR3 coding DNA: TGTGCCAGCAGTGAATTTGGGACAGGGGGCAATCAGCCCCAGCATTTT.

This clone was picked up a small number of times. The chain uses TRBV7-9 and TRBJ2-2; tentative D call: TRBD1 (5 bases). The CDR3 length is 14 residues. V was trimmed by 3 bases and J by 0 bases, leaving 5 bases between them. CDR1 and CDR2 (germline): SEHNR, FQNEAQ (reference sequence). This CDR3 reads CASSFRANTGELFF. In DNA, the CDR3 is TGTGCCAGCAGCTTCAGGGCGAACACCGGGGAGCTGTTTTTT.

The CDR3 sequence: CASSERIGGSSYEQYF. The CDR3 DNA reads as TGTGCCAGCAGTGAACGGATCGGAGGGAGCTCCTACGAGCAGTACTTC. The chain couples TRBV6-1 to TRBJ2-7; D perhaps matches TRBD2 (6 bases). The CDR3 sequence is 16 residues long. V lost 2 bases and J lost 0, with 14 bases in between. Per germline, CDR1 MNHNS and CDR2 SASEGT.

The chain combines TRBV28 with TRBJ2-2, with 10 positions matching TRBD2. V lost 3 bases, J lost 3 bases, and 4 bases stayed unmatched. Germline assignment: CDR1 MDHEN and CDR2 SYDVKM. The CDR3 extends over 16 amino acids. The CDR3 bases are TGTGCCAGCAGTTTTCTAGCGGGAGATCACACCGGGGAGCTGTTTTTT. It codes for CASSFLAGDHTGELFF.

The table lists this clone with a count of one. This chain uses TRBV5-6 with TRBJ2-7; 7 nucleotides match TRBD1. The CDR3 contains 14 residues. Germline lookup yields CDR1 SGHDT and CDR2 YYEEEE. With V trimmed by 2 bases and J by 3 bases, 5 bases remained unmatched. In DNA, the CDR3 is TGTGCCAGCAGCTTCGGGACAGTAGACTACGAGCAGTACTTC. Protein product: CASSFGTVDYEQYF.

V usage is TRBV7-6 and J usage is TRBJ1-3, with TRBD1 identical over 9 bases. The junction had 16 bases not matched to a gene; V was cut back by 8 bases and J by 2 bases. The length of the CDR3 is 18 residues. Per the germline V gene, CDR1 is SGHVS and CDR2 is FNYEAQ. The CDR3 here is CASSKGGGQGSAGNTIYF. The CDR3 DNA reads TGTGCCAGCTCGAAAGGGGGGGGACAGGGATCAGCTGGAAACACCATATATTTT.

This rearrangement joins TRBV7-2 to TRBJ2-7; 8 bases match TRBD1. Looked up from germline, CDR1 is SGHTA and CDR2 is FQGNSA. The junction had 9 bases not matched to a gene; V was cut back by 5 bases and J by 6 bases. The CDR3 consists of 14 residues. The CDR3 DNA reads TGTGCCAGCAGCCCCCTGACAGGGGAGAGCGAGCAGTACTTC. Translating gives CASSPLTGESEQYF.

CDR3 in DNA: TGTGCCAGCAGCCCTAGGGGGCGCACCAAAAACATTCAGTACTTC. Its translation is CASSPRGRTKNIQYF. This chain joins TRBV28 and TRBJ2-4; 7 bases line up with TRBD1. V lost 6 bases to trimming and J lost 2 bases; unmatched junction nucleotides: 7. The germline V gene has CDR1 MDHEN and CDR2 SYDVKM. The CDR3 runs 15 residues.

This clone was recorded only once. The chain has TRBV15 and TRBJ2-3, with TRBD2 matching over 8 bases. Germline lookup yields CDR1 LNHNV and CDR2 YYDKDF (reference sequence). The V gene end was trimmed by 0 bases and the J gene end by 5 bases; junction bases not matched to a gene: 10. CDR3 length equals 17 residues. Here the CDR3 reads CATSRELPGAGGDTQYF. As DNA, the CDR3 is TGTGCCACCAGCAGAGAGTTACCGGGTGCGGGGGGAGATACGCAGTATTTT. The whole variable domain, filled in from reference TRBV15 and TRBJ2-3, reads DAMVIQNPRYQVTQFGKPVTLSCSQTLNHNVMYWYQQKSSQAPKLLFHYYDKDFNNEADTPDNFQSRRPNTSFCFLDIRSPGLGDTAMYLCATSRELPGAGGDTQYFGPGTRLTVL.

The chain recombines TRBV27 with TRBJ2-2; D not certain. Looked up from germline, CDR1 is MNHEY and CDR2 is SMNVEV (reference sequence). The CDR3 consists of 14 residues. V dropped 4 bases and J dropped 6 bases, with 12 bases sitting between them. The DNA of the CDR3 is TGTGCCAGCAGTTGGATGGCCGGGTCCGGGGAGCTGTTTTTT. It yields the protein CASSWMAGSGELFF.

The CDR3 nucleotides read TGTGCCAGCAGTCGAGGACAGGGGCCCCTCTATAATTCACCCCTCCACTTT. Translated: CASSRGQGPLYNSPLHF. V is TRBV28 and J is TRBJ1-6, with 9 nucleotides matching TRBD1. Germline V gives CDR1 MDHEN, CDR2 SYDVKM. Germline trimming cut 5 bases from V and 3 bases from J; bases unmatched to any gene: 8. CDR3 length: 17 residues.

This clone was observed once. The rearrangement joins TRBV2 to TRBJ1-6; no firm D call. V gave up 7 bases and J gave up 8 bases, with 24 bases separating them. From germline, CDR1 is SNHLY and CDR2 FYNNEI. The CDR3 has 17 residues. CDR3 residues: CASTYASGLFGDSPLHF. The CDR3 DNA is TGTGCCAGCACCTACGCTAGCGGACTTTTTGGAGATTCACCCCTCCACTTT. Using reference TRBV2 and TRBJ1-6 for the parts outside the CDR3, the full variable domain is EPEVTQTPSHQVTQMGQEVILRCVPISNHLYFYWYRQILGQKVEFLVSFYNNEISEKSEIFDDQFSVERPDGSNFTLKIRSTKLEDSAMYFCASTYASGLFGDSPLHFGNGTRLTVT.

The chain combines TRBV6-5 with TRBJ2-1, with 8 bases that match TRBD1. The CDR3 covers 15 residues. Germline V CDR1 and CDR2: MNHEY, SVGAGI. With V trimmed by 0 bases and J by 6 bases, 4 bases remained unmatched. The CDR3 protein is CASSYSGTGLNEQFF. In DNA form, the CDR3 reads TGTGCCAGCAGTTACTCGGGGACAGGACTCAATGAGCAGTTCTTC.

The V and J genes are TRBV5-4 and TRBJ2-1; D might be TRBD2 (5 bases). Germline assignment: CDR1 SGHNT and CDR2 YYREEE (reference sequence). The V end lost 0 bases, the J end lost 10 bases, and 11 bases lay between the germline ends. The CDR3 has 13 amino acids. CDR3 bases: TGTGCCAGCAGCTTGGATTTTGAGGGAGAGCAGTTCTTC. It codes for CASSLDFEGEQFF.

The chain uses TRBV19 and TRBJ1-5; 9 bases match TRBD1. V gave up 6 bases and J gave up 2 bases; unmatched junction bases: 8. This CDR3 has 16 residues. CDR1 is LNHDA and CDR2 is SQIVND in the germline V gene (reference sequence). This CDR3 is CASRPTGQGGNQPQHF. CDR3 sequence (DNA): TGTGCCAGTAGACCGACGGGACAGGGAGGCAATCAGCCCCAGCATTTT.

This chain uses TRBV10-2 with TRBJ2-7; TRBD2 is a possible D gene (6 bases). The length of the CDR3 is 15 residues. Germline V gene lookup returns CDR1 WSHSY and CDR2 SAAADI. V shed 0 bases and J shed 2 bases, with 11 bases lying between them. For the CDR3, the DNA is TGCGCCAGCAGTGAGTCAGGGACTGGCCCCTACGAGCAGTACTTC. Protein: CASSESGTGPYEQYF.

V usage is TRBV20-1 and J usage is TRBJ2-1; D is ambiguous. The germline V and J ends were trimmed by 1 base and 16 bases, with 8 bases remaining between them. Germline V CDR1 and CDR2: DFQATT, SNEGSKA (reference sequence). The CDR3 runs 9 residues. DNA for the CDR3: TGCAGTGCTAGAGGAGTCGAATTCTTC. It specifies CSARGVEFF.

The chain has TRBV6-6 and TRBJ2-5, with 7 nucleotides matching TRBD1. CDR1 is MNHNY, CDR2 SVGAGI, per germline (reference sequence). This CDR3 is 14 amino acids long. The ends lost 3 bases at V and 4 bases at J; junction bases unmatched: 5. CDR3 in DNA: TGTGCCAGCAGTTATGGGACAGCCGCAGAGACCCAGTACTTC. Protein sequence: CASSYGTAAETQYF.

The chain couples TRBV3-1 (or the pseudogene TRBV3-2) to TRBJ2-5; TRBD2 matches at 14 bases. Germline V gives CDR1 LGHDT, CDR2 YNNKEL (reference sequence). Trimming took 1 base from V and 5 from J; bases not matched to a gene: 3. This CDR3 has 16 amino acids. The DNA of the CDR3 is TGTGCCAGCAGCCAAGGGACTAGCGGGAGGATGGAGACCCAGTACTTC. This translates into CASSQGTSGRMETQYF.

The gene calls are TRBV19 and TRBJ2-5, with TRBD1 matching over 10 bases. Germline CDR1 and CDR2: LNHDA and SQIVND (reference sequence). Losses at the gene ends were 6 bases for V and 3 bases for J; bases not matched to a gene: 4. The CDR3 sequence is 14 residues long. CDR3 loop: CASSRQGAKETQYF. CDR3 nucleotides: TGTGCCAGTAGCCGACAGGGGGCTAAAGAGACCCAGTACTTC. Based on the CDR3 plus reference TRBV19 and TRBJ2-5, the full variable domain is DGGITQSPKYLFRKEGQNVTLSCEQNLNHDAMYWYRQDPGQGLRLIYYSQIVNDFQKGDIAEGYSVSREKKESFPLTVTSAQKNPTAFYLCASSRQGAKETQYFGPGTRLLVL.

V is TRBV7-8 and J is TRBJ2-7; 9 bases are a match to TRBD1. Germline CDR1 and CDR2: SGHVS and FQNEAQ. V dropped 2 bases and J dropped 2; count of bases not matched to a gene: 4. The CDR3 totals 15 residues. CDR3 nucleotide sequence: TGTGCCAGCAGCTTACTGGGACAGGGAACCTACGAGCAGTACTTC. Its translation is CASSLLGQGTYEQYF. Combining the CDR3 with reference TRBV7-8 and TRBJ2-7 gives the whole variable domain GAGVSQSPRYKVAKRGQDVALRCDPISGHVSLFWYQQALGQGPEFLTYFQNEAQLDKSGLPSDRFFAERPEGSVSTLKIQRTQQEDSAVYLCASSLLGQGTYEQYFGPGTRLTVT.

This clone has only one observation. The CDR3 nucleotides read TGTGCCAGCAGCGTAGTTGGGGAATTAGCGGGGGAATCCTACAATGAGCAGTTCTTC. It encodes CASSVVGELAGESYNEQFF. This sequence joins TRBV9 and TRBJ2-1; 9 nucleotides line up with TRBD2. Germline values: CDR1 SGDLS, CDR2 YYNGEE. This CDR3 has 19 amino acids. The J segment lost 1 base and the V segment lost 0 bases, leaving 11 bases of the junction unmatched.

The chain links TRBV9 to TRBJ1-4; maybe TRBD1 (5 bases). Germline V CDR1 and CDR2: SGDLS, YYNGEE. Trimming took 3 bases from V and 7 from J, leaving 13 bases between them. The CDR3 has 14 residues. The CDR3 coding sequence is TGTGCCAGCAGCGAGACTCGGGACTCTGAAAAACTGTTTTTT. This codes for CASSETRDSEKLFF.

This clone was counted between two and nine times. This chain connects TRBV10-3 to TRBJ1-1, with unresolved D. The CDR3 is 13 amino acids. Germline assignment: CDR1 ENHRY and CDR2 SYGVKD. Between the trimmed V and J ends, which lost 0 bases and 6 bases, there was a span of 8 bases. Here the CDR3 reads CAISESILAEAFF. The CDR3 DNA sequence: TGTGCCATCAGTGAGTCGATATTAGCTGAAGCTTTCTTT.

The gene calls are TRBV7-2 and TRBJ2-1, with a possible D match to TRBD2 (7 bases). V was shortened by 2 bases and J by 6 bases, with 14 bases between the two germline ends. The germline gives CDR1 SGHTA, CDR2 FQGNSA. The CDR3 is 15 residues long. DNA for the CDR3: TGTGCCAGCAGCTTATACCTGGCGGGGGCCAATGAGCAGTTCTTC. This encodes CASSLYLAGANEQFF. Based on the CDR3 plus reference TRBV7-2 and TRBJ2-1, the full variable domain is GAGVSQSPSNKVTEKGKDVELRCDPISGHTALYWYRQSLGQGLEFLIYFQGNSAPDKSGLPSDRFSAERTGGSVSTLTIQRTQQEDSAVYLCASSLYLAGANEQFFGPGTRLTVL.